These T cell receptor beta chains were read from a single sample in a study of blood T cell repertoires in COVID-19. Produced via immunoSEQ multiplex PCR; TCRdb's table is partial and in-frame only. The sample carries over 300,000 clones, 86% recorded once. Sequencing was carried out using PBMCs or T cells enriched from blood (not recorded which). All receptors derive from a woman between 18 and 30 years old who had recovered from COVID-19. Both conserved end residues are part of each CDR3. A D gene is named only where the DNA matches it firmly. Some rows mark clone size as missing; the rest say once, few, many or name a class of expanded clone.

v_gene	abundance	len	j_gene	d_gene	CDR3aa	CDR3nt
TRBV28	.	18	TRBJ1-6	.	CASSLDILQSSYNSPLHF	TGTGCCAGCAGTCTTGACATCCTACAGAGCTCCTATAATTCACCCCTCCACTTT
TRBV7-8	.	15	TRBJ2-1	TRBD1	CASSPDRGEYNEQFF	TGTGCCAGCAGCCCGGACAGGGGGGAGTACAATGAGCAGTTCTTC
TRBV4-1	once	15	TRBJ2-7	.	CASSYAKEGGYEQYF	TGCGCCAGCAGCTACGCGAAGGAGGGTGGCTACGAGCAGTACTTC
TRBV5-4	.	14	TRBJ2-2	.	CASSPTGYTGELFF	TGTGCCAGCAGCCCGACAGGTTACACCGGGGAGCTGTTTTTT
TRBV2	.	16	TRBJ1-2	.	CASKPGQPGADYGYTF	TGTGCCAGCAAACCGGGACAACCTGGGGCGGACTATGGCTACACCTTC
TRBV6-8	.	15	TRBJ1-3	.	CASSQGMWPGNTIYF	TGTGCCAGCAGCCAGGGGATGTGGCCTGGAAACACCATATATTTT
TRBV9	.	15	TRBJ2-2	.	CASSPLGSYTGELFF	TGTGCCAGCAGCCCCTTGGGCAGCTACACCGGGGAACTGTTTTTT
TRBV6-5	.	12	TRBJ1-2	TRBD1	CASWDRDYGYTF	TGTGCCAGCTGGGACAGGGACTATGGCTACACCTTC
TRBV27	.	15	TRBJ2-1	TRBD2	CASSPVGTSGNEQFF	TGTGCCAGCAGCCCTGTAGGGACTAGTGGCAATGAGCAGTTCTTC
TRBV30	.	13	TRBJ2-7	.	CAWSVGQSAEQYF	TGTGCCTGGAGTGTAGGACAGAGCGCGGAGCAGTACTTC
TRBV2	.	14	TRBJ1-2	TRBD1	CASSRDRGIRGYTF	TGTGCCAGCAGTCGGGACAGGGGAATCCGTGGCTACACCTTC
TRBV4-1	.	13	TRBJ2-1	.	CASSQGATNEQFF	TGCGCCAGCAGCCAGGGGGCGACGAATGAGCAGTTCTTC
TRBV7-9	.	12	TRBJ2-7	.	CASSRDINEQYF	TGTGCCAGCAGCAGAGACATTAACGAGCAGTACTTC
TRBV30	.	13	TRBJ2-7	TRBD2	CACTSGSSYEQYF	TGTGCCTGCACTAGCGGGAGCTCCTACGAGCAGTACTTC
TRBV29-1	.	15	TRBJ2-5	TRBD1	CSVIGTGFGGETQYF	TGCAGCGTCATCGGGACAGGGTTCGGTGGGGAGACCCAGTACTTC
TRBV27	.	14	TRBJ2-1	TRBD1	CASSPDRGRNEQFF	TGTGCCAGCAGCCCGGACAGGGGCCGCAATGAGCAGTTCTTC
TRBV18	.	15	TRBJ1-2	TRBD1	CASSQWTGANYGYTF	TGTGCCAGCTCACAGTGGACAGGGGCTAACTATGGCTACACCTTC
TRBV7-9	.	12	TRBJ2-5	.	CASSLDRETQYF	TGTGCCAGCAGCTTAGACCGGGAGACCCAGTACTTC
TRBV7-3	few	17	TRBJ2-3	.	CASSSRPLGGSTDTQYF	TGTGCCAGCAGCTCCCGTCCTCTAGGTGGGAGCACAGATACGCAGTATTTT
TRBV27	.	13	TRBJ2-7	.	CASSLGAEYEQYF	TGTGCCAGCAGTCTGGGAGCCGAATACGAGCAGTACTTC
TRBV2	.	16	TRBJ2-3	TRBD2	CASSVRDYLSTDTQYF	TGTGCCAGCAGTGTCCGGGACTACCTAAGCACAGATACGCAGTATTTT
TRBV7-9	.	13	TRBJ1-5	TRBD1	CASRTGGFQPQHF	TGTGCCAGCAGAACAGGGGGCTTTCAGCCCCAGCATTTT
TRBV2	.	13	TRBJ2-7	.	CASSVLPSYEQYF	TGTGCCAGCAGTGTGCTACCCTCCTACGAGCAGTACTTC
TRBV4-1	once	15	TRBJ2-1	TRBD1	CASSQVRDRRDEQFF	TGCGCCAGCAGCCAAGTCCGGGACAGGCGGGATGAGCAGTTCTTC
TRBV5-4	.	13	TRBJ2-1	TRBD2	CASKTGGGNEQFF	TGTGCCAGCAAGACGGGAGGGGGGAATGAGCAGTTCTTC
TRBV7-3	.	14	TRBJ2-7	TRBD1	CASSYTGDSYEQYF	TGTGCCAGCAGCTATACAGGGGACTCCTACGAGCAGTACTTC
TRBV7-9	.	13	TRBJ1-4	.	CASSLPAGEKLFF	TGTGCCAGCAGCTTACCGGCAGGTGAAAAACTGTTTTTT
TRBV11-1	.	14	TRBJ1-1	.	CASSPIRGWTEAFF	TGTGCCAGCAGCCCAATAAGGGGTTGGACTGAAGCTTTCTTT
TRBV7-2	once	13	TRBJ1-1	TRBD1	CASSLQGASEAFF	TGTGCCAGCAGCTTACAGGGGGCGTCTGAAGCTTTCTTT
TRBV18	.	14	TRBJ1-2	TRBD1	CASSPGQGYDGYTF	TGTGCCAGCTCACCAGGACAGGGTTACGATGGCTACACCTTC